This TCR beta chain was captured by sequencing in a study of T cells after posttransplantation cyclophosphamide. Study-level findings and limits: Donor-recipient repertoire similarity was low at 1-2 months, rising over year one.

This clone has at least ten counts. Its target is not known. Here immunoSEQ multiplex PCR was the method, and the copy in TCRdb shows in-frame clones only, minus some. The profile covers 6,500 to 9,000 clones, none occurring a single time. Germline CDR1 and CDR2: KGHSH and LQKENI. Trimming pared 5 bases from V and 2 bases from J, leaving 13 bases between. This CDR3 spans 15 amino acids. Cyclophosphamide on days +3 and +4 followed busulfan-fludarabine conditioning and a marrow graft. The sequenced sample was PBMCs, obtained after allogeneic stem cell transplant with posttransplant cyclophosphamide. The chain joins TRBV18 to TRBJ2-1; the D gene is possibly TRBD2 (6 bases). This receptor was taken from a female patient aged 45-65 years who received an allogeneic stem cell transplant from a related donor, was CMV-positive, and had no GVHD. Among the T cells, some may be from the graft donor. CDR3 loop: CASSFRGAPYNEQFF. The DNA for the CDR3 is TGTGCCAGCTCATTTCGCGGGGCCCCCTACAATGAGCAGTTCTTC.